These 10 T cell receptor beta chains share one sample of origin, sequenced in a study of shared clonotypes between healthy human individuals. TCRdb keeps only in-frame clones here, not all; method: immunoSEQ multiplex PCR. The table has over 850,000 clones, about four fifths seen once. The sequencing sample was made of memory CD4+ T cells from PBMCs. Documented subset: CD45RA-negative fraction. The source of these receptors is a man younger than 35 in good health. Some clones in this sample may be carry-over from other donors' samples.

This rearrangement joins TRBV28 to TRBJ1-2; D uncertain. CDR3 length: 17 amino acids. V was trimmed by 0 bases and J by 3 bases, leaving 17 bases between them. In germline, CDR1 is MDHEN, CDR2 SYDVKM. This CDR3 reads CASSLWRQRTSHYGYTF. CDR3 nucleotide sequence: TGTGCCAGCAGTTTATGGCGACAACGCACCTCACACTATGGCTACACCTTC.

In this sample, this clone turned up a few times. J is TRBJ2-4 and V is TRBV18; 8 bases map to TRBD1. The CDR3 has 14 amino acids. V shed 3 bases, J shed 7 bases, and the junction held 5 bases outside the gene matches. Per germline, CDR1 KGHSH and CDR2 LQKENI. CDR3 DNA sequence: TGTGCCAGCTCACCGGGACAGGAGGGGAACATTCAGTACTTC. Translated: CASSPGQEGNIQYF.

The J gene is TRBJ2-6, the V gene TRBV19; no clear D gene. Trimming stripped 3 bases from V and 0 bases from J, with 6 bases between. Germline-derived CDR1 and CDR2 are LNHDA and SQIVND (reference sequence). The CDR3 sequence is 15 residues long. The CDR3 is CASSIFGSGANVLTF. The CDR3 nucleotides read TGTGCCAGTAGTATTTTCGGCTCTGGGGCCAACGTCCTGACTTTC.

About this clone itself: A much bigger clone sits one base away, suggesting this may be a read error. V is TRBV30 and J is TRBJ1-6, with D possibly being TRBD1 (5 bases). Per the germline V gene, CDR1 is GTSNPN and CDR2 is SVGIG (reference sequence). The CDR3 length is 15 residues. Here the CDR3 DNA reads TGTGCCTGGGGTGTTACAGGTGCAGCTAATTCACCCCTCCACTTT. Protein sequence: CAWGVTGAANSPLHF.

The chain links TRBV11-3 to TRBJ2-3; D ambiguous. The CDR3 covers 15 residues. V was shortened by 1 base and J by 5 bases, with 13 bases between the two germline ends. Germline values: CDR1 SGHNT, CDR2 YENEEA. In nucleotides, the CDR3 is TGTGCCAGCAGCTTAGGTGGAGTGTACCGAGATACGCAGTATTTT. Translated, it gives CASSLGGVYRDTQYF. Based on the CDR3 plus reference TRBV11-3 and TRBJ2-3, the full variable domain is EAGVVQSPRYKIIEKKQPVAFWCNPISGHNTLYWYLQNLGQGPELLIRYENEEAVDDSQLPKDRFSAERLKGVDSTLKIQPAELGDSAVYLCASSLGGVYRDTQYFGPGTRLTVL.

The chain is built from TRBV27 and TRBJ1-4; D may be TRBD1 (5 bases). Germline loops: CDR1 MNHEY, CDR2 SMNVEV (reference sequence). This CDR3 region has 16 residues. V was shortened by 6 bases and J by 5 bases, with 19 bases between the two germline ends. CDR3 amino acids: CASRLTGAGENEKLFF. The CDR3 coding sequence is TGTGCCAGCAGACTTACCGGGGCAGGCGAAAATGAAAAACTGTTTTTT. Full variable domain (rest looked up from reference TRBV27 and TRBJ1-4): EAQVTQNPRYLITVTGKKLTVTCSQNMNHEYMSWYRQDPGLGLRQIYYSMNVEVTDKGDVPEGYKVSRKEKRNFPLILESPSPNQTSLYFCASRLTGAGENEKLFFGSGTQLSVL.

This clone was counted a single time. V and J are TRBV11-2 and TRBJ2-1, with a possible D match to TRBD2 (5 bases). The CDR3 is 14 residues long. The germline gives CDR1 SGHAT, CDR2 FQNNGV. The V end lost 0 bases, the J end lost 9 bases, and 12 bases lay between the germline ends. As DNA, the CDR3 is TGTGCCAGCAGCTTAGAAAACTCGGCGGGTGAGCAGTTCTTC. This gives the protein CASSLENSAGEQFF.

Only one count was recorded for this clone. The J gene is TRBJ1-5, the V gene TRBV28; D is unresolved. Germline loops: CDR1 MDHEN, CDR2 SYDVKM. CDR3 length equals 14 residues. Trimming left V 1 base short and J 0 bases short, with 4 bases between. The CDR3 loop is CASSLSSSNQPQHF. In DNA, the CDR3 is TGTGCCAGCAGTTTATCTTCTAGCAATCAGCCCCAGCATTTT.

V is TRBV5-6 and J is TRBJ1-2, with TRBD1 matching over 8 bases. The V gene end was trimmed by 4 bases and the J gene end by 5 bases; junction bases not matched to a gene: 7. Per germline, CDR1 SGHDT and CDR2 YYEEEE. This CDR3 is 14 amino acids long. CDR3 in DNA: TGTGCCAGCAGCAAGGGCCGACAGGGGTATGGCTACACCTTC. Encoded protein: CASSKGRQGYGYTF.

This clone was detected ten times or more. The sample has other DNA sequences that encode this CDR3 too. The chain joins TRBV10-3 to TRBJ2-5; D remains ambiguous. Germline values: CDR1 ENHRY, CDR2 SYGVKD. Trimming cost V 0 bases and J 1 base, with 9 bases left between them. CDR3 length equals 15 residues. CDR3 in amino acids: CAISESRVPQETQYF. DNA for the CDR3: TGTGCCATCAGTGAGTCCCGAGTTCCCCAAGAGACCCAGTACTTC.